The 14 T cell receptor beta chains below come from one sample, sequenced in a study of cytomegalovirus exposure and HLA in healthy donors. 60 Vbeta and 13 Jbeta primers were used in PCR. Sequencing used immunoSEQ multiplex PCR; TCRdb keeps in-frame clones, though not all of them. The table lists tens of thousands of clones. Sequencing was done on a sample of PBMCs. These receptors all stem from an older woman in good health and CMV-seropositive.

The rearrangement uses TRBV9 and TRBJ2-1; D gene unclear. Per the germline V gene, CDR1 is SGDLS and CDR2 is YYNGEE. V was clipped by 0 bases and J by 1 base, with 11 bases between them. The CDR3 runs to 16 residues. This chain's CDR3 is CASSVGGRSSYNEQFF. In DNA, the CDR3 is TGTGCCAGCAGCGTAGGTGGTCGGAGTTCCTACAATGAGCAGTTCTTC.

This sequence joins TRBV5-4 and TRBJ1-3; the D is unclear. The ends were cut back, 4 bases at V and 0 bases at J, with 11 bases in the middle. This CDR3 comprises 15 residues. The germline V gene has CDR1 SGHNT and CDR2 YYREEE (reference sequence). CDR3 in amino acids: CASSRRESSGNTIYF. Here the CDR3 DNA reads TGTGCCAGCAGCCGCCGGGAGTCCTCTGGAAACACCATATATTTT.

V and J are TRBV2 and TRBJ2-3; weak D call: TRBD1 (5 bases). Trimming removed 2 bases at V and 7 bases at J, with 16 bases between. The CDR3 has 15 amino acids. The germline CDR1 and CDR2 sequences are SNHLY and FYNNEI. Here the CDR3 reads CASSEKAGSTNTQYF. The CDR3 DNA reads as TGTGCCAGCAGTGAAAAGGCAGGGTCCACCAATACGCAGTATTTT. Full variable domain (outside the CDR3, taken from reference TRBV2 and TRBJ2-3): EPEVTQTPSHQVTQMGQEVILRCVPISNHLYFYWYRQILGQKVEFLVSFYNNEISEKSEIFDDQFSVERPDGSNFTLKIRSTKLEDSAMYFCASSEKAGSTNTQYFGPGTRLTVL.

V is TRBV7-8 and J is TRBJ2-3, with 10 bases identical to TRBD1. Germline CDR1 and CDR2: SGHVS and FQNEAQ. Trimming took 10 bases from V and 6 from J; bases not matched to a gene: 7. This CDR3 is built from 13 residues. The CDR3 reads CAIRGTGEDTQYF. The CDR3 nucleotides read TGTGCCATCAGGGGGACAGGGGAGGATACGCAGTATTTT.

On this clone: At one of its ends the junction is not consistent with the germline gene, which may arise from a read error. This sequence joins TRBV9 and TRBJ2-1; 8 bases agree with TRBD2. CDR3 length equals 15 residues. CDR1 is SGDLS and CDR2 is YYNGEE in the germline V gene. In DNA form, the CDR3 reads TGTGCCAGCAGCGCCGCGGGGGGCTCCGACAATGAGCAGTTCTTC. Its protein is CASSAAGGSDNEQFF.

The V gene is TRBV19, the J gene TRBJ2-6; 9 bases map to TRBD1. The CDR3 contains 17 residues. Germline CDR1 reads LNHDA; CDR2 reads SQIVND (reference sequence). J was trimmed by 2 bases and V by 7 bases; bases with no gene match: 9. CDR3 sequence (DNA): TGTGCCAGTACCCCGGGACAGGGAAGCGCTGGGGCCAACGTCCTGACTTTC. Translating gives CASTPGQGSAGANVLTF.

The chain links TRBV4-1 to TRBJ1-1; TRBD1 matches 9 bases. Germline V gene data show CDR1 as MGHRA and CDR2 as YSYEKL. V lost 7 bases, J lost 4 bases, and 4 bases stayed unmatched. The CDR3 extends over 13 amino acids. DNA for the CDR3: TGCGCCAGCAAAACAGGGGGCCGCACTGAAGCTTTCTTT. Translated, it gives CASKTGGRTEAFF.

The CDR3 here is CASSLRQGSYEQYF. The CDR3, as DNA: TGTGCCAGCAGTTTACGACAGGGTTCCTACGAGCAGTACTTC. The chain employs TRBV28 and TRBJ2-7, with 7 nucleotides matching TRBD1. Germline trimming cut 2 bases from V and 1 base from J; bases unmatched to any gene: 2. The CDR3 loop spans 14 amino acids. Germline V gene lookup returns CDR1 MDHEN and CDR2 SYDVKM.

The chain is built from TRBV5-1 and TRBJ2-7; D possibly corresponds to TRBD1 (6 bases). Between the trimmed V and J ends, which lost 0 bases and 3 bases, there was a span of 10 bases. The CDR3 runs 14 residues. CDR1 and CDR2 (germline): SGHRS, YFSETQ. The CDR3 spells CASSLADSGYEQYF. Here the CDR3 DNA reads TGCGCCAGCAGCTTGGCGGACAGCGGCTACGAGCAGTACTTC.

This sequence joins TRBV29-1 and TRBJ2-2; D not certain. Trimming pared 4 bases from V and 0 bases from J, leaving 9 bases between. The CDR3 consists of 14 residues. Per germline, CDR1 SQVTM and CDR2 ANQGSEA. CDR3 sequence reads: CSVGSSANTGELFF. CDR3 nucleotide sequence: TGCAGCGTTGGCTCCAGCGCGAACACCGGGGAGCTGTTTTTT.

V usage is TRBV10-1 and J usage is TRBJ2-3; 9 bases are shared with TRBD2. The CDR3 spans 16 residues. CDR1 is WNHNN and CDR2 is SYGVQD in the germline V gene (reference sequence). Trimming cost V 0 bases and J 1 base; bases outside gene matches: 2. CDR3: CASSESRGGGTDTQYF. The CDR3, as DNA: TGCGCCAGCAGTGAGTCGCGGGGGGGCGGCACAGATACGCAGTATTTT.

This sequence joins TRBV4-3 and TRBJ1-2; possibly TRBD1 for D (5 bases). The CDR3 runs 13 residues. V lost 5 bases and J lost 2, with 9 bases in between. Germline V gives CDR1 LGHNA, CDR2 YSLEER. CDR3 nucleotide sequence: TGCGCCAGCAGCTCCGACAGCAACTATGGCTACACCTTC. This gives the protein CASSSDSNYGYTF.

The chain is built from TRBV19 and TRBJ2-3; D is undetermined. The V end was cut by 4 bases, the J end by 0 bases, with 11 bases between. This CDR3 is 15 amino acids long. CDR1 is LNHDA and CDR2 is SQIVND in the germline V gene (reference sequence). Written as DNA, the CDR3 is TGTGCCAGTAGTACCAGGTACACTAGCACAGATACGCAGTATTTT. Translation: CASSTRYTSTDTQYF.

The V call is TRBV18, the J call TRBJ2-3; 7 positions match TRBD1. Trimming at V came to 1 base and at J to 1 base, leaving 8 bases not matched to a gene. CDR1 KGHSH and CDR2 LQKENI come from the germline V gene. The CDR3 covers 17 residues. CDR3 sequence: CASSPQAQGYGTDTQYF. In DNA, the CDR3 is TGTGCCAGCTCACCACAGGCACAGGGGTATGGCACAGATACGCAGTATTTT. Complete variable domain (other parts from reference TRBV18 and TRBJ2-3): NAGVMQNPRHLVRRRGQEARLRCSPMKGHSHVYWYRQLPEEGLKFMVYLQKENIIDESGMPKERFSAEFPKEGPSILRIQQVVRGDSAAYFCASSPQAQGYGTDTQYFGPGTRLTVL.